The entry below describes one T cell receptor (beta chain). As handled by the study authors: Researchers report that nucleated cell counts were estimated from reference gene primer amplification. Libraries were prepared by immunoSEQ multiplex PCR; TCRdb keeps only in-frame clonotypes and omits some of them. V and J calls and clone size are as listed in that table; D and trimming were resolved from the DNA. The repertoire holds some 400,000 clones, with roughly 86% as singletons. This record comes from a study of blood T cell repertoires in COVID-19. Study-level background: COVID-19 samples collected from the United States, Italy and Spain covered acute and convalescent phases. In each case, the material was cDNA or gDNA derived from T cells, B-cell-depleted T cells, or PBMCs.

The origin of this receptor is a human donor in a cohort sampled during active COVID-19. The specimen sequenced was peripheral blood.

CDR3 sequence: CASSQDPGGLMDTQYF. CDR3 nucleotide sequence: TGTGCCAGCAGCCAAGATCCGGGAGGTTTAATGGATACGCAGTATTTT. The rearrangement links TRBV14 to TRBJ2-3, with TRBD2 matching 7 bases. The CDR3 spans 16 residues. J was trimmed by 6 bases and V by 0 bases; bases with no gene match: 9. Germline V gives CDR1 SGHDN, CDR2 FVKESK. The complete variable domain, with remaining parts taken from reference TRBV14 and TRBJ2-3, reads EAGVTQFPSHSVIEKGQTVTLRCDPISGHDNLYWYRRVMGKEIKFLLHFVKESKQDESGMPNNRFLAERTGGTYSTLKVQPAELEDSGVYFCASSQDPGGLMDTQYFGPGTRLTVL.